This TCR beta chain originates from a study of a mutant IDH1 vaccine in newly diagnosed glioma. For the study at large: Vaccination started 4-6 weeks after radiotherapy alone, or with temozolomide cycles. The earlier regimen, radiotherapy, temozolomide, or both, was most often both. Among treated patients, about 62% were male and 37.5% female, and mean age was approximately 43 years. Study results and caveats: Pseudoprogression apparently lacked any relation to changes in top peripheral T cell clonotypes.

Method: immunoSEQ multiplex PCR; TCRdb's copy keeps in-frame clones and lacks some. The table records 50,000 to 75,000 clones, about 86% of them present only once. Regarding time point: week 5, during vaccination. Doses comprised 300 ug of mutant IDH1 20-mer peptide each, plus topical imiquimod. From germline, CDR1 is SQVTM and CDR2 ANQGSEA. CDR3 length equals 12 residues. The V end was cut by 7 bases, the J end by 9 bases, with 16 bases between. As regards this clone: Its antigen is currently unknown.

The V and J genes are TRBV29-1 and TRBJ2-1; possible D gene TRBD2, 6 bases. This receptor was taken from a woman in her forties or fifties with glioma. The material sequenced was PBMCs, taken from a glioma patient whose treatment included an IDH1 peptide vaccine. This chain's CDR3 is CSAGLMEFEQFF. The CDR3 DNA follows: TGCAGCGCGGGACTTATGGAGTTTGAGCAGTTCTTC.